These T cell receptor beta chains were read from a single sample in a study of cytomegalovirus exposure and HLA in healthy donors. Profiled with immunoSEQ multiplex PCR; TCRdb holds only in-frame clones, not every one. This sample has 150,000 or so clones, with roughly 70% found just once. The sequencing sample was made of PBMCs. These receptors all stem from a woman in her fifties or sixties in good health and CMV-seropositive. Both conserved end residues are part of each CDR3. The D gene is left open where the match is weak. Clone sizes are given selectively: once, few, many, or a class where the clone is expanded.

CDR3	size	V	J	D
CASSFGGSYEQYF	-	TRBV7-3	TRBJ2-7	-
CASMDSQETQYF	once	TRBV2	TRBJ2-5	-
CASSPGQEYGYTF	-	TRBV7-2	TRBJ1-2	-
CASSLSQGTYGYTF	-	TRBV5-1	TRBJ1-2	-
CSASECEAFF	-	TRBV20-1	TRBJ1-1	-
CASSVGNTGSSSYNEQFF	-	TRBV9	TRBJ2-1	-
CASSRMGQGVGQPQHF	-	TRBV28	TRBJ1-5	TRBD1
CASSEASGSPYEQYF	-	TRBV9	TRBJ2-7	-
CASTTPGEVDGYTF	-	TRBV7-8	TRBJ1-2	-
CASTPQRSYNEQFF	-	TRBV28	TRBJ2-1	-
CASSLMGGSQPQHF	-	TRBV5-5	TRBJ1-5	-
CASSYSNRGSEAFF	-	TRBV6-6	TRBJ1-1	TRBD1
CASSYERNYGYTF	-	TRBV6-6	TRBJ1-2	-
CASSLDRSSYEQYF	-	TRBV5-4	TRBJ2-7	-
CASSAGQGFGQPQHF	-	TRBV5-1	TRBJ1-5	TRBD1
CASSSSGQIFFYGYTF	-	TRBV11-2	TRBJ1-2	-
CASRTGQVNTEAFF	few	TRBV19	TRBJ1-1	TRBD1
CASSPPTGQRYTF	few	TRBV18	TRBJ1-2	-
CASSHPRDRGNNEQFF	-	TRBV4-1	TRBJ2-1	TRBD1
CASSYEGLSYNEQFF	-	TRBV6-5	TRBJ2-1	-
CASSQDRGISGNTIYF	-	TRBV16	TRBJ1-3	-
CASTYGATGELFF	few	TRBV6-6	TRBJ2-2	-
CASRTGQANTGELFF	few	TRBV2	TRBJ2-2	TRBD1
CASSQGLGNTEAFF	few	TRBV10-1	TRBJ1-1	-
CSAGGQVYGYTF	-	TRBV29-1	TRBJ1-2	TRBD1
CASSPGRGFDAFF	few	TRBV5-5	TRBJ1-1	-
CASGDRGMNTEAFF	-	TRBV6-1	TRBJ1-1	TRBD1
CASSMGWDNDVGEQYF	-	TRBV5-1	TRBJ2-7	-
CASSLGIRGDEQYF	-	TRBV6-6	TRBJ2-7	TRBD2
CASSPDSYSNQPQHF	-	TRBV9	TRBJ1-5	-
CATSLTSGSSTRQYF	-	TRBV15	TRBJ2-7	TRBD2
CASSPFDRINQPQHF	few	TRBV27	TRBJ1-5	-
CASSRGQVETQYF	-	TRBV7-9	TRBJ2-5	TRBD1
CASSFRGKGSEQYF	-	TRBV27	TRBJ2-7	-
CADATGVNTEAFF	-	TRBV2	TRBJ1-1	-
CASSRGEALLNGYTF	-	TRBV7-9	TRBJ1-2	-
CASSIGSGTYEQYF	-	TRBV19	TRBJ2-7	-
CASSLTANTEAFF	few	TRBV5-6	TRBJ1-1	-
CASSIRPEGSTEAFF	-	TRBV19	TRBJ1-1	-
CASTYLQGSTDTQYF	-	TRBV5-1	TRBJ2-3	TRBD1
CASSRLTGTASYEQYF	-	TRBV6-6	TRBJ2-7	TRBD1
CASSPGQGSYGYTF	-	TRBV28	TRBJ1-2	TRBD1
CASSLRSPGELFF	-	TRBV28	TRBJ2-2	-
CASSFTRAPRETQYF	once	TRBV27	TRBJ2-5	-
CASSPRGTSGPQGEQFF	-	TRBV7-9	TRBJ2-1	TRBD2
CASSSGQTTEAFF	-	TRBV11-2	TRBJ1-1	TRBD1
CASSDTGRRTEAFF	once	TRBV2	TRBJ1-1	-
CASSLRWGADTQYF	-	TRBV5-4	TRBJ2-3	-
CASSLRDYAYNEQFF	-	TRBV5-1	TRBJ2-1	TRBD2
CASSLGAGAQNEQFF	-	TRBV5-4	TRBJ2-1	-
CASSLGRGRFQETQYF	-	TRBV5-6	TRBJ2-5	TRBD1
CATRYRYNEQFF	-	TRBV6-1	TRBJ2-1	-
CAWTREINGYTF	-	TRBV30	TRBJ1-2	-